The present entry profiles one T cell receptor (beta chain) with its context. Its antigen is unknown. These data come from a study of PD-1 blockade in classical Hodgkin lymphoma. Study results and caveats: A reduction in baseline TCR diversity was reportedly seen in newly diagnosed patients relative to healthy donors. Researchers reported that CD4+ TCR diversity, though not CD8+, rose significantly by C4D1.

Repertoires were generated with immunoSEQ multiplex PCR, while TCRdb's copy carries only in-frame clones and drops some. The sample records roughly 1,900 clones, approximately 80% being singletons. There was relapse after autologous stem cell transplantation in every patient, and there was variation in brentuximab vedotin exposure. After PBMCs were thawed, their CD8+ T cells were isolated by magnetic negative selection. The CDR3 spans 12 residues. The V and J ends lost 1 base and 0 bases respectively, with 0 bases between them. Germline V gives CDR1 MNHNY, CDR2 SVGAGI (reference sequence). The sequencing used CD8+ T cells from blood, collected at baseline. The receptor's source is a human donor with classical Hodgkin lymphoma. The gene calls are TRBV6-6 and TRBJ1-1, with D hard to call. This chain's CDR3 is CASSYLNTEAFF. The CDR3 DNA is TGTGCCAGCAGTTACTTGAACACTGAAGCTTTCTTT.